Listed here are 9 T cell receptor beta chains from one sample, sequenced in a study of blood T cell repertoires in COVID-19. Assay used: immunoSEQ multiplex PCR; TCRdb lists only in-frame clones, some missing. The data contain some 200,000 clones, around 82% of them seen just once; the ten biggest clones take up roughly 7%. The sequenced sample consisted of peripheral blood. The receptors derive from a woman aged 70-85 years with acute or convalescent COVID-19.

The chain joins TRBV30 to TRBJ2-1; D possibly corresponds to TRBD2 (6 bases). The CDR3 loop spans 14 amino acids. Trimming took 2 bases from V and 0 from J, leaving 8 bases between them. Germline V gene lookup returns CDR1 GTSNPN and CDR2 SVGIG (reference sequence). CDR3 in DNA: TGTGCCTGGAGTACTAGCTACTCCTACAATGAGCAGTTCTTC. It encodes CAWSTSYSYNEQFF.

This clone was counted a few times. DNA of the CDR3: TGTGCCATCTCCCCGGGACAGGGACACTACGAGCAGTACTTC. It encodes CAISPGQGHYEQYF. V gene TRBV10-3 combines with J gene TRBJ2-7, with TRBD1 matching over 9 bases. Per germline, CDR1 ENHRY and CDR2 SYGVKD. Losses at the gene ends were 8 bases for V and 3 bases for J; bases not matched to a gene: 8. This CDR3 has 14 amino acids.

The CDR3 DNA follows: TGCGCCAGCAGTGATCTGGCTAGCGGACTTGGGGGCATTCAGTACTTC. This translates into CASSDLASGLGGIQYF. This chain uses TRBV10-2 with TRBJ2-4; 7 bases line up with TRBD2. From germline, CDR1 is WSHSY and CDR2 SAAADI. The junction had 14 bases not matched to a gene; V was cut back by 3 bases and J by 9 bases. There are 16 residues in the CDR3.

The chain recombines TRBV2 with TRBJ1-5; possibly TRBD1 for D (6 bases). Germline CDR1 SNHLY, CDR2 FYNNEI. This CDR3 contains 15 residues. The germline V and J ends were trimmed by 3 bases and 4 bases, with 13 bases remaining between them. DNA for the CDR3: TGTGCCAGCAGTGAGCGGGGGGCATGGAATCAGCCCCAGCATTTT. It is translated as CASSERGAWNQPQHF.

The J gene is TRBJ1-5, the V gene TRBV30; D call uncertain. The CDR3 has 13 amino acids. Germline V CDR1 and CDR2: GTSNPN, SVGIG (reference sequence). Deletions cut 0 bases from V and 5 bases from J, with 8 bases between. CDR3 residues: CAWSVRADQPQHF. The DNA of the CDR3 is TGTGCCTGGAGTGTACGAGCGGATCAGCCCCAGCATTTT.

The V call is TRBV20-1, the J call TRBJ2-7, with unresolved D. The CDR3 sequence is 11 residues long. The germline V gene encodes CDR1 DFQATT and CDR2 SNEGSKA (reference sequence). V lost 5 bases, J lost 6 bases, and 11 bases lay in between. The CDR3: CSARYSGEQYV. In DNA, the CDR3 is TGCAGTGCTCGCTATTCCGGCGAGCAGTACGTC.

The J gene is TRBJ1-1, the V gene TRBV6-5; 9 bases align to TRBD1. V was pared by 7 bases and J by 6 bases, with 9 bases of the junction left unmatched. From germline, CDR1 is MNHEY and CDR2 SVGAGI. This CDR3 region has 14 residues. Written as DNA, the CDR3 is TGTGCCAGCATCCCCGGGACAGGGTCGGCTGAAGCTTTCTTT. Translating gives CASIPGTGSAEAFF.

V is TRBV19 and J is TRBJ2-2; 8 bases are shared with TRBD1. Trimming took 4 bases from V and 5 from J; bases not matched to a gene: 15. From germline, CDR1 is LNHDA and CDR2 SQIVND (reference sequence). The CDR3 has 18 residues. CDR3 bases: TGTGCCAGTAGTACGGATCCCCAGGGGGCGCGTCGGACCGGGGAGCTGTTTTTT. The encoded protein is CASSTDPQGARRTGELFF.

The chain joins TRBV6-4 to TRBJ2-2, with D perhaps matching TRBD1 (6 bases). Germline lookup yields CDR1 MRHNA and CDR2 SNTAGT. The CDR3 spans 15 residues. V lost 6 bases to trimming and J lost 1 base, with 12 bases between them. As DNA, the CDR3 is TGTGCCAGCAGAGGGACAAACGGGAACACCGGGGAGCTGTTTTTT. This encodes CASRGTNGNTGELFF.